The following is a T cell receptor (beta chain) sequence with its context. Using its own MiXCR run on the 5' RACE reads, TCRdb lists one record per CDR3 protein. The sample includes 280,000 or so distinct CDR3 sequences, approximately 10% seen only once; the top ten take around 3.5%. The length of the CDR3 is 11 residues. Trimming stripped 8 bases from V and 7 bases from J, with 11 bases between. This entry belongs to a study of T cells after yellow fever vaccination. The chain carries TRBV12-3 or TRBV12-4 and TRBJ1-2; TRBD1 might be the D (5 bases). This receptor was identified in a man between 18 and 29 years old who received the YFV17D yellow fever vaccine. This sample comprised CD4+ T cells sorted from PBMCs, obtained 5 days after the yellow fever booster vaccination. CDR3: CASGRDGGYTF. The CDR3 DNA follows: TGTGCCAGCGGGCGGGACGGTGGCTACACCTTC.